This TCR beta chain was obtained from a study of cytomegalovirus exposure and HLA in healthy donors (dated by TCRdb to about 2017). Concerning the study at large: An earlier analysis of around 600 of the donors reported approximately 270 Gb of sequence data and roughly 100 million unique TCR beta sequences from about 200 million T cells. Roughly 5 DR-DQ haplotypes were handled as single units for association and clustering, since linkage in the cohort was strong. In a later analysis, previously published TCR beta repertoires from hundreds of donors were re-analyzed and high-resolution HLA genotyping was added so that TCR occurrence patterns could be studied. All discovery cohort repertoires had been generated on a single sequencing platform. HLA typing covered class I and class II loci at four-digit resolution. Rather than using new phenotypic data, the later analysis identified candidate immune exposures from TCR beta sequences and from how often those sequences occurred across donors. Typing coverage varied by locus: 629-630 donors for A, B, C, DRB1 and DQB1; under 550 for DQA1; more than 600 for DPA1; roughly 450 for DPB1. Donor age, sex, ethnicity and CMV serostatus were compiled together with the repertoire data. Roughly 300 gigabases of sequencing data and tens of millions of unique TCR sequences were included in an early release covering around 600 HLA-typed donors. An earlier analysis of around 640 of the donors used high-throughput TCR beta sequencing to judge whether each TCR beta V gene segment behaved as functional or pseudogenic. Across 300 to 500 genotyped donors of the cohort, an average of 235,054 unique TCR beta nucleotide sequences per donor were sequenced, and roughly 20% of those sequences were non-productive. The study combined high-throughput TCR immunosequencing, statistical association of individual TCRs with disease status, and machine learning to predict cytomegalovirus infection status. Of the roughly 390 genotyped donors, roughly 76% were placed in the genetic ancestry cluster associated with self-reported Caucasian donors. The study used immunosequencing to profile the T cell repertoires of 670 or so subjects and linked those repertoires to cytomegalovirus serostatus. The aim of the study was to test whether cataloging public T cell receptors could identify signatures of past pathogen exposure. In a later genetic analysis, genome-wide SNP genotypes for about 55% of the roughly 700 donors were used, and that subset was treated as a discovery cohort. Along with the roughly 670-subject first cohort, a separate validation cohort of over 90 different subjects was used.

This clone turned up a few times. This receptor's antigen is unknown. Qualities for individual bases were not recorded, and no much larger clone is one base off. General study outcomes and caveats: Compared with the 666-donor mean, donors in an Asian-associated ancestry cluster had fewer N-insertions in productive TCRs, according to a later genetic analysis. A further reported finding was that TCR beta sequences accurately predicted the HLA-A and HLA-B alleles for most subjects in the first cohort. A later genetic analysis associated a missense DCLRE1C variant with V-gene and J-gene trimming of TCR beta chains, and an independent cohort replicated the association. HLA typing was unavailable for some donors at each locus, so association tests used only the typed subset. For the cohort, immune exposure information was limited to CMV serostatus. Cytomegalovirus status was reported to be diagnosed by the classifier with high specificity and sensitivity in both the original and validation cohorts. According to a later analysis, most CMV-associated TCR beta chains appeared to be HLA-restricted, and the HLA associations seemed to be driven largely by CMV exposure. Because the 87-base-pair reads could not distinguish some IMGT-functional V segments, including TRBV6-2 and TRBV6-3, those segments were excluded. In vitro tests confirmed that a few of the cytomegalovirus-associated TCR beta chains recognize cytomegalovirus antigens. Presence/absence analyses assumed roughly uniform sequencing depth across donors, an assumption that may not hold. The cohort was sequenced for TCR beta chains only, and without alpha or paired-chain data the features that could be detected were limited. Broadly in line with IMGT annotations, most TCR beta V segments showed up in productive rearrangements about 87% or about 30% of the time in an earlier analysis of around 550 of the donors. It was suggested by the authors that the approach could potentially be generalized to other disease states and immunological phenotypes. A total of fewer than 200 TCR beta chains were listed by the study as associated with cytomegalovirus. The sequencing pipeline was judged likely to have produced a cluster of highly shared sequence variants as a technical artifact. A later analysis found that HLA-associated TCR beta chains were more clonally expanded and had lower generation probabilities than equally common non-associated chains. Assigning TCR associations to individual alleles was difficult when HLA alleles, especially DR and DQ, strongly co-occurred. In a later analysis, the rate of TCR association differed among HLA loci, with DRB1 alleles having the most associated TCRs and HLA-C alleles having the fewest. At a false discovery rate of 0.05, a later analysis linked under 20,000 TCR beta sequences to specific HLA alleles. Across donors, most TCR sequences were observed very rarely, whereas some public TCRs were present in many individuals. A later analysis reported that several top co-occurrence clusters appeared linked to parvovirus B19, influenza, CMV and Epstein-Barr virus. Linkage disequilibrium might explain the correlated functional status among segregating V segments, but an unknown experimental factor could not be excluded. Fewer than 20 rarely observed V segments, including chromosome 9 orphons, were excluded from the earlier analysis of about 500 of the donors because counts were too low.

Receptor amplification or capture employed the immunoSEQ multiplex PCR assay. A mixture of 60 forward primers for TCR Vbeta segments and 13 reverse primers for TCR Jbeta segments was used in the multiplex PCR. The CDR3 region of rearranged TCR beta genes was amplified from genomic DNA by a multiplex PCR assay. The amplified TCR beta libraries were sequenced on the Illumina HiSeq System as 87-base-pair reads. The published analysis was carried out like this. Across the 670 or so repertoires, a later analysis counted 75 million to 90 million unique TCR beta chains, about 10 million of which were shared by at least two donors. To remove PCR and sequencing errors, raw reads were error-corrected and collapsed into unique sequences using a nearest-neighbor algorithm that merged closely related sequences. Alignment of CDR3 sequences to IMGT reference sequences was used to assign V, D and J gene segments. Each retained sequence needed at least a six-nucleotide match to both a V gene segment and a J gene segment. A rearrangement was called productive if the CDR3 had no stop codons and remained in frame with V and J, and every other rearrangement was called non-productive. Following IMGT convention, CDR3 was defined as the stretch from the second conserved V-encoded cysteine up to the conserved J-encoded phenylalanine. In an earlier analysis of just under 600 of the donors, sequences lacking an unambiguous match to a single V gene segment were excluded. In an earlier analysis of several hundred of the donors, V segments were called functional above 56.7% productive rearrangements and were called segregating when the between-donor standard deviation exceeded 5%. A statistical classification framework was developed to diagnose cytomegalovirus status using the catalog of TCR beta chain sequences. In a later analysis, V and J genes were assigned by comparing TCR nucleotide sequences against IMGT/GENE-DB human TR gene sequences. A later analysis assigned CDR3 sequences and most-parsimonious VDJ recombination scenarios with the TCRdist pipeline. In a later analysis, every TCR beta chain was defined by the combination of its CDR3 amino acid sequence and its V-gene family, and reads without a unique V-gene family were dropped. To address suspected cross-contamination and a sequencing artifact, a later analysis removed 450 to 700 highly shared, low-generation-probability nucleotide sequences. For each public chain, a later analysis derived a clonal expansion index from normalized ranks of inferred template counts within each repertoire. In a later analysis, generation probabilities were computed using a VDJ recombination model fitted to out-of-frame rearrangements, and the results were checked against IGoR. In a later analysis, hypergeometric tests were used to score TCR-TCR, TCR-HLA and TCR-CMV co-occurrence, with a repertoire-size bias correction applied to TCR pairs. A later analysis estimated false discovery rates by permuting HLA or CMV assignments 20 times. A later analysis grouped co-occurring TCRs with DBSCAN, adding TCRdist sequence similarity when clustering within HLA-allele-positive subsets. Repertoires with fewer than 30,000 or more than 120,000 public chains, plus five repertoires with anomalous nucleotide sharing, were excluded from co-occurrence clustering. TCRdb carries this immuneACCESS record with in-frame sequences only. Its versions omit some clonotypes, under half of them owing to an unresolved V gene in the studies checked, with the rest unexplained. For V, J and clone size, that table is used; D and trimming come from the DNA. The sample yields about 77,000 clones; about 73% were counted once. Approximately 4.6% of the sample is held by the ten biggest clonotypes.

The cohort consisted of fewer than 700 healthy bone marrow donors. Cohort members were all nominally healthy when sampled, although unrecorded immune exposures were likely present. The donor was CMV seronegative and was included in the group of several hundred seronegative cohort members. A peripheral blood sample was collected from each donor, and TCR beta sequencing was performed on peripheral blood mononuclear cells. The Qiagen DNeasy Blood Extraction Kit was used to extract genomic DNA from the blood cell samples. V and J are truncated by 0 bases and 2 bases respectively, leaving an intervening sequence of 14 bases. The CDR3 covers 16 residues, taking in both the cysteine and the phenylalanine. Kept here is only the CDR3 DNA, which spans 48 bases and is read in frame from base 1. From the germline V gene (reference sequence), CDR1 is SGHNT and CDR2 is YYREEE.

The chain is assembled from TRBV5-4 and TRBJ2-5; perhaps TRBD2 is the D gene, with 5 bases matching. The sample consisted of PBMCs. The clonotype comes from a man in his forties in good health and CMV-seronegative. The CDR3 amino acid sequence is: CASSLGGSGAQETQYF. At the DNA level, the sequence is TGTGCCAGCAGCTTGGGCGGAAGCGGAGCACAAGAGACCCAGTACTTC.